This TCR beta chain was sequenced in a study of CXCR3-negative and CXCR3-positive naive CD8 T cells. The study's findings and limits: TRBV-TRBJ usage was similar across naive CXCR3 subsets but distinct in memory cells. The TRB CDR3s that CXCR3-positive naive cells carried were more hydrophobic than those of CXCR3-negative naive cells.

The libraries of TRB cDNA were prepared using 5' RACE with UMI labels. TCRdb reprocessed the 5' RACE reads; each CDR3 protein has one entry and no DNA is given. This listing includes roughly 130,000 distinct CDR3 sequences. Germline CDR1 SQVTM, CDR2 ANQGSEA. This CDR3 has 13 amino acids. A CD45RO-CCR7+CD27+CD95- profile was what naive CD8+ T cells displayed. Notes on this clonotype: Antigen specificity is unknown.

The receptor was isolated from a human donor in good health. Some clones in this sample may be carry-over from other donors' samples. The source material was naive CXCR3+ CD8+ T cells from blood. The subset here: CD45RO-CCR7+CD27+CD95- naive CD8+ T cells expressing CXCR3 (TNR3+). The chain recombines TRBV29-1 with TRBJ1-4; the TCRdb call, TRBD1, lacks DNA for checking. The CDR3 here is CSGRGGNDEKLFF.